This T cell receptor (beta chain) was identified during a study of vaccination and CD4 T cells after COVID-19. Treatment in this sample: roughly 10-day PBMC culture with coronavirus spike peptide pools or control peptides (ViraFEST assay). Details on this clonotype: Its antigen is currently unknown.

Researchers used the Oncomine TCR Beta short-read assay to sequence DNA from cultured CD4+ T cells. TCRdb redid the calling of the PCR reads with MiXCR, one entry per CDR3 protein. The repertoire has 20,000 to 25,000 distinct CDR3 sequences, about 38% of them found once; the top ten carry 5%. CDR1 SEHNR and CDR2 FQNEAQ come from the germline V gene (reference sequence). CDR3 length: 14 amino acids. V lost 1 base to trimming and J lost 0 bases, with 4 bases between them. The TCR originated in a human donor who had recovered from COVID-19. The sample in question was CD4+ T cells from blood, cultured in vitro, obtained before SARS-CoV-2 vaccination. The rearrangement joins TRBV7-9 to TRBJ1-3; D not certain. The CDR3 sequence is CASSLDDSGNTIYF. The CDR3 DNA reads TGTGCCAGCAGCTTAGATGACTCTGGAAACACCATATATTTT.